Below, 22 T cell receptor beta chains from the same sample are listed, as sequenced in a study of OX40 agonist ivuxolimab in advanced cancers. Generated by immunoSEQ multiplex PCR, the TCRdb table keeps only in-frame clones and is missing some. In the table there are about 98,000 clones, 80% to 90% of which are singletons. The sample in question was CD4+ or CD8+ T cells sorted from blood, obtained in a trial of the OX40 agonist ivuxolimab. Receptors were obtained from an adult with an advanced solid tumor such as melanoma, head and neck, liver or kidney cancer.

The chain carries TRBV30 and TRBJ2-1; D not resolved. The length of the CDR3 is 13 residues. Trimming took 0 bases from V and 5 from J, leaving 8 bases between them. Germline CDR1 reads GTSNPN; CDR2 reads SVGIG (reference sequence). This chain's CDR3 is CAWSVRLDNEQFF. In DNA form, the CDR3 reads TGTGCCTGGAGTGTACGGCTAGACAATGAGCAGTTCTTC.

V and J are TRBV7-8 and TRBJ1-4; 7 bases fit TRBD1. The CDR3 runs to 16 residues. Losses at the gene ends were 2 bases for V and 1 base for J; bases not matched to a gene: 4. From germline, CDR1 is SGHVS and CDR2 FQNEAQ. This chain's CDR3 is CASSLRQGLTNEKLFF. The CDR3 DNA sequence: TGTGCCAGCAGCTTACGACAGGGTCTAACTAATGAAAAACTGTTTTTT.

The CDR3 bases are TGTGCCAGCAGTCGCGCCGATGGCTACACTGAAGCTTTCTTT. It translates to CASSRADGYTEAFF. The rearrangement links TRBV2 to TRBJ1-1; no clear D. Germline-derived CDR1 and CDR2 are SNHLY and FYNNEI. This CDR3 is 14 amino acids long. Trimming cost V 5 bases and J 3 bases, with 13 bases left between them. The variable domain in full, with the rest retrieved from reference TRBV2 and TRBJ1-1, is EPEVTQTPSHQVTQMGQEVILRCVPISNHLYFYWYRQILGQKVEFLVSFYNNEISEKSEIFDDQFSVERPDGSNFTLKIRSTKLEDSAMYFCASSRADGYTEAFFGQGTRLTVV.

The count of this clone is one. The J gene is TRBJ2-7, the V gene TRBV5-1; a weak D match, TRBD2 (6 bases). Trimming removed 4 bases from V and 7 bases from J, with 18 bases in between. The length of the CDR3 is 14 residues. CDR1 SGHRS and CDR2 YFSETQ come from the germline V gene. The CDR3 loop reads CASSNERVWGEQYF. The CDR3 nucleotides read TGCGCCAGCAGCAACGAGCGGGTCTGGGGGGAGCAGTACTTC.

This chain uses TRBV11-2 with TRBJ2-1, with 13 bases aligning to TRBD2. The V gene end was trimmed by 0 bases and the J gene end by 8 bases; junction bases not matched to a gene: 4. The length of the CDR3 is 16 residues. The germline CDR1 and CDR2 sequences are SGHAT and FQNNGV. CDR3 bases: TGTGCCAGCAGCTTAGAGACTAGCGGGAGGCCAGATGAGCAGTTCTTC. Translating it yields CASSLETSGRPDEQFF.

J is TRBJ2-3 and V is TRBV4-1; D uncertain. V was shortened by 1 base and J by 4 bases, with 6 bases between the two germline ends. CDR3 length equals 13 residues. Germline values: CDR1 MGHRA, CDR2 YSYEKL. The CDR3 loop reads CASSQVSADTQYF. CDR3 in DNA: TGCGCCAGCAGCCAAGTATCCGCAGATACGCAGTATTTT.

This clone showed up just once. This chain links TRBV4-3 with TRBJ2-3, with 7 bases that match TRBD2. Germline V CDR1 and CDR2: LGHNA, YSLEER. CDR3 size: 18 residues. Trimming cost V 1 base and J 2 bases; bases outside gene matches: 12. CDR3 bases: TGCGCCAGCAGCCAAGGGGTAGCGGGCCACCGCTTCACAGATACGCAGTATTTT. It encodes CASSQGVAGHRFTDTQYF.

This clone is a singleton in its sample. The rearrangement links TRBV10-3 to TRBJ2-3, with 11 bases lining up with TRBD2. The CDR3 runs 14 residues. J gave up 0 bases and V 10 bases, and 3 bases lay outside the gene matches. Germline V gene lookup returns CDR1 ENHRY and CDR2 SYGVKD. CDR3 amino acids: CASRTSGSTDTQYF. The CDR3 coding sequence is TGTGCCAGCCGGACTAGCGGGAGCACAGATACGCAGTATTTT.

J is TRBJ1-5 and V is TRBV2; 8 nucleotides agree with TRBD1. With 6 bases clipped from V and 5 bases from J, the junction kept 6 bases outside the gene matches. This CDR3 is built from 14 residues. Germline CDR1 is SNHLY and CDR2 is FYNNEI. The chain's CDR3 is CASRYQGAHQPQHF. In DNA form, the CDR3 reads TGTGCCAGCAGATACCAGGGGGCCCATCAGCCCCAGCATTTT.

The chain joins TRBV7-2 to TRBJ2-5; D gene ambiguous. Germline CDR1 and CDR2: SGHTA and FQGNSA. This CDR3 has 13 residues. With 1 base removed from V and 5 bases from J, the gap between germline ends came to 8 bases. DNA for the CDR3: TGTGCCAGCAGCTTAGGGGCTTTGGAGACCCAGTACTTC. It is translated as CASSLGALETQYF.

CDR3 amino acids: CASSRPGGWGRNSYNEQFF. The DNA of the CDR3 is TGTGCCAGCAGTCGGCCTGGCGGGTGGGGGAGGAACTCCTACAATGAGCAGTTCTTC. The J gene is TRBJ2-1, the V gene TRBV5-6; perhaps TRBD2 as D (6 bases). Per the germline V gene, CDR1 is SGHDT and CDR2 is YYEEEE. The CDR3 has 19 residues. The ends were cut back, 5 bases at V and 0 bases at J, with 24 bases in the middle.

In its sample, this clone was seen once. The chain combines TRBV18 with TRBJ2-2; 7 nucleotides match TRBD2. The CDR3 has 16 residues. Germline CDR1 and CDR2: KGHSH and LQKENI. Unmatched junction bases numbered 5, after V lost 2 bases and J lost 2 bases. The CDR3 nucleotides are TGTGCCAGCTCACCAACCGCGGGAGTAAACACCGGGGAGCTGTTTTTT. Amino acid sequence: CASSPTAGVNTGELFF.

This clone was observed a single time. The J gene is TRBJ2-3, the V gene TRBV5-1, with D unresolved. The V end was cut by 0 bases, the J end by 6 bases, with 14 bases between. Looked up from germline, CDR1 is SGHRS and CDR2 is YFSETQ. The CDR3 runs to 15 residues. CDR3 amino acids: CASSLGTQIGDTQYF. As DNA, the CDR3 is TGCGCCAGCAGCTTGGGGACCCAAATAGGGGATACGCAGTATTTT.

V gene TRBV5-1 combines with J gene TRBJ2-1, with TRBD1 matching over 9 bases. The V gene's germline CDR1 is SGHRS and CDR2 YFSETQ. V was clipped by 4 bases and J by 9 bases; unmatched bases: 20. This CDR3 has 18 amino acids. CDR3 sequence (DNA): TGCGCCAGCAGCCCGAGACTAATGGGGACAGGGAGAAGCGGTGAGCAGTTCTTC. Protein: CASSPRLMGTGRSGEQFF. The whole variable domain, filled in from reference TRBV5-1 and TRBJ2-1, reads KAGVTQTPRYLIKTRGQQVTLSCSPISGHRSVSWYQQTPGQGLQFLFEYFSETQRNKGNFPGRFSGRQFSNSRSEMNVSTLELGDSALYLCASSPRLMGTGRSGEQFFGPGTRLTVL.

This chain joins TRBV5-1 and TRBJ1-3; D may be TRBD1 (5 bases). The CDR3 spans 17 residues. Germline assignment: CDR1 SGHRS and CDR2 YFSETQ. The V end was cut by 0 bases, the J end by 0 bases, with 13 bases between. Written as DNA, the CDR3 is TGCGCCAGCAGCTTGGCTGGGAGGGGTTCCTCTGGAAACACCATATATTTT. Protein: CASSLAGRGSSGNTIYF.

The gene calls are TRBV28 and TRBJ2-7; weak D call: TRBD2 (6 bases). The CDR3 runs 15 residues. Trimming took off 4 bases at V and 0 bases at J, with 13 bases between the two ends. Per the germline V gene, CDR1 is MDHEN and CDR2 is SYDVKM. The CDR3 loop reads CASSSGGMVSYEQYF. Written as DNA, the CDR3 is TGTGCCAGCAGTTCAGGAGGGATGGTCTCCTACGAGCAGTACTTC.

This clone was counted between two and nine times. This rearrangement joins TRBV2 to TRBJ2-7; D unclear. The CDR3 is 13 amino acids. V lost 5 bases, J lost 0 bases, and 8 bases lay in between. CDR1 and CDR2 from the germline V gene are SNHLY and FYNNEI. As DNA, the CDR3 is TGTGCCAGCAGTACCACAGTCTCCTACGAGCAGTACTTC. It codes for CASSTTVSYEQYF.

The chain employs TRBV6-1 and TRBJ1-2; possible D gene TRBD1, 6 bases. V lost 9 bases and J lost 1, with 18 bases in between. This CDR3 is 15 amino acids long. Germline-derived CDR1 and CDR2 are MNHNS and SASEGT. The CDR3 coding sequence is TGTGCCAGTGGGGTAGGAACAGGGCATAACTATGGCTACACCTTC. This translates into CASGVGTGHNYGYTF.

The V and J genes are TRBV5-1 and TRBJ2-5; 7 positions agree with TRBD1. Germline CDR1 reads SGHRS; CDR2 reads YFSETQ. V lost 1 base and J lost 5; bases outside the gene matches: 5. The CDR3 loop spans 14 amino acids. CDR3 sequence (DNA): TGCGCCAGCAGCTTGAGACAGGGAAGGGAGACCCAGTACTTC. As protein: CASSLRQGRETQYF.

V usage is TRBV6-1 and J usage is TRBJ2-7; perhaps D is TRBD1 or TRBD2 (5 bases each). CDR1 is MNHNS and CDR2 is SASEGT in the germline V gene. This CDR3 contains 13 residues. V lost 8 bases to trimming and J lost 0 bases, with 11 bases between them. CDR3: CASGRQSSYEQYV. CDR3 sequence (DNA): TGTGCCAGCGGGAGACAGAGCTCCTACGAGCAGTACGTC.

CDR3 sequence (DNA): TGTGCCAGCAGCTTCCTAGAAAGGCGGAACTACGAGCAGTACTTC. Protein sequence: CASSFLERRNYEQYF. The V and J genes are TRBV7-2 and TRBJ2-7; the D is unclear. The CDR3 extends over 15 amino acids. Germline assignment: CDR1 SGHTA and CDR2 FQGNSA. V lost 3 bases and J lost 3, with 15 bases in between.

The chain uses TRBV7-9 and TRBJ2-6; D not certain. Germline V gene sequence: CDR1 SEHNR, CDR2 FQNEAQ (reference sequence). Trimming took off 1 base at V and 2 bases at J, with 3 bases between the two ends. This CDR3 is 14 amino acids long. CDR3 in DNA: TGTGCCAGCAGCTTAGTAACTGGGGCCAACGTCCTGACTTTC. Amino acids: CASSLVTGANVLTF. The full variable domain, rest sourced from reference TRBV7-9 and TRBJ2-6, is DTGVSQNPRHKITKRGQNVTFRCDPISEHNRLYWYRQTLGQGPEFLTYFQNEAQLEKSRLLSDRFSAERPKGSFSTLEIQRTEQGDSAMYLCASSLVTGANVLTFGAGSRLTVL.